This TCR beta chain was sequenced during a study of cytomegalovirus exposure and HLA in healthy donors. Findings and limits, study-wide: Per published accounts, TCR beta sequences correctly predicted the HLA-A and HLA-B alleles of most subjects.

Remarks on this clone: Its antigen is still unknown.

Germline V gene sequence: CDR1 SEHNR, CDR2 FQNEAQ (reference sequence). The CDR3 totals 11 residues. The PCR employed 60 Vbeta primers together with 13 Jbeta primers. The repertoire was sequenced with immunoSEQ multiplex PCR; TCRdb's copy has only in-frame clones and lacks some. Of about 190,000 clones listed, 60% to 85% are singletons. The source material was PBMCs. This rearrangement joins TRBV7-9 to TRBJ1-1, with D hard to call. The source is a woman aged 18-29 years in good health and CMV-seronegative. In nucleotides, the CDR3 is TGTGCGCTTGTCGTTCGGGCTGAAGCTTTCTTT. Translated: CALVVRAEAFF.